One TCR beta chain is described in this entry. The antigen remains unidentified. Moderate-to-severe activity, CAS at least 3, NOSPECS at least 4 and duration under 3 months characterized donors with ophthalmopathy. The authors diagnosed from clinical symptoms, serum thyroxine, TRAb, thyroid ultrasound and orbital computed tomography. As the template, RNA transcripts were used to amplify TCR beta CDR3 regions. Scientists carried out first-round RT-PCR using HTBI primers and then a second-round multiplex PCR. Using its own MiXCR run on the multiplex PCR reads, TCRdb lists one record per CDR3 protein. The sample lists about 240,000 distinct CDR3 sequences; 45% to 55% were seen once. This specimen comes from a study of Graves' ophthalmopathy and Graves' hyperthyroidism. Study observations and caveats: Blood shared most expanded thyroid clonotypes above 0.001 frequency.

The CDR3 is 12 residues long. Trimming removed 6 bases from V and 6 bases from J, with 15 bases in between. Germline lookup yields CDR1 DFQATT and CDR2 SNEGSKA (reference sequence). The chain recombines TRBV20-1 with TRBJ2-7, with D perhaps matching TRBD1 (6 bases). The sequence was collected from an adult man with Graves' ophthalmopathy. The sequenced sample consisted of peripheral blood. CDR3 coding DNA: TGCAGTGCCCAACAGGGTGGGGGCGAGCAGTACTTC. Its protein product is CSAQQGGGEQYF.